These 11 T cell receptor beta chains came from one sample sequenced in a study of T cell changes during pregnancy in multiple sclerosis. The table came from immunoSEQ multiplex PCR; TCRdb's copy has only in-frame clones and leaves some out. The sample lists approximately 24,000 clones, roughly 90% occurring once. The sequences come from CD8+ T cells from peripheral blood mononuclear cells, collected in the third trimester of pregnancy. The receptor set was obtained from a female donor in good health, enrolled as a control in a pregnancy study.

The CDR3 sequence: CASSRTGAGYIEQYF. The CDR3 DNA sequence: TGTGCCAGCAGCCGAACAGGGGCGGGTTATATAGAGCAGTACTTC. The rearrangement joins TRBV13 to TRBJ2-7; 7 nucleotides align to TRBD1. The V and J ends lost 5 bases and 7 bases, in that order; junction bases with no gene match: 14. The CDR3 consists of 15 residues. Per the germline V gene, CDR1 is PRHDT and CDR2 is FYEKMQ (reference sequence).

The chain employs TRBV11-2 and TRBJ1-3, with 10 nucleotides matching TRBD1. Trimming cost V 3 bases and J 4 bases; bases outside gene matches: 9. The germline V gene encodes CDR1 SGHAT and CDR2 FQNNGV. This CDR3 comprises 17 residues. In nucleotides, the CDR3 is TGTGCCAGCAGCTTCCCGACAGGGGGCCTAACGGGAAACACCATATATTTT. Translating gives CASSFPTGGLTGNTIYF.

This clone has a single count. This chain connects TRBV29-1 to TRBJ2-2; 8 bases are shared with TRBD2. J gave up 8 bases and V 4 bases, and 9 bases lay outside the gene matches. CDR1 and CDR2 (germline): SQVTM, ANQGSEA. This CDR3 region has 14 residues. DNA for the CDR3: TGCAGCGTTGGTAACAGCGGGAGTTGGGGGGAGCTGTTTTTT. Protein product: CSVGNSGSWGELFF.

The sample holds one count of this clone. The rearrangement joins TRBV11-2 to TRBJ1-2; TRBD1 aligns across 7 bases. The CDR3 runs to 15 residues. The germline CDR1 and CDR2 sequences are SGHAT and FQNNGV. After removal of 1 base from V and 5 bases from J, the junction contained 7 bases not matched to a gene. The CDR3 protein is CASSLGGQARYGYTF. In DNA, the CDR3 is TGTGCCAGCAGCTTAGGAGGACAGGCTCGGTATGGCTACACCTTC.

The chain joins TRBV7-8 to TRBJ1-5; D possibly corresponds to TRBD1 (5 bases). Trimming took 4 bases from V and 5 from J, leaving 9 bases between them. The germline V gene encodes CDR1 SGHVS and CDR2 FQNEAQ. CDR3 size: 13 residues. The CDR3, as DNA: TGTGCCAGCAGCTCGGACATCCATCAGCCCCAGCATTTT. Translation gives CASSSDIHQPQHF.

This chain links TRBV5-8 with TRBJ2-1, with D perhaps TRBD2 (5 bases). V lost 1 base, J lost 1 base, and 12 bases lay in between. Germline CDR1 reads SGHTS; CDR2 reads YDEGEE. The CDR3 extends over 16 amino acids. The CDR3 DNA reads TGTGCCAGCAGCTTGCTCCTAGCCGGATCCTACAATGAGCAGTTCTTC. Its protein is CASSLLLAGSYNEQFF. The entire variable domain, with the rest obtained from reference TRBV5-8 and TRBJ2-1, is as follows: EAGVTQSPTHLIKTRGQQATLRCSPISGHTSVYWYQQALGLGLQFLLWYDEGEERNRGNFPPRFSGRQFPNYSSELNVNALELEDSALYLCASSLLLAGSYNEQFFGPGTRLTVL.

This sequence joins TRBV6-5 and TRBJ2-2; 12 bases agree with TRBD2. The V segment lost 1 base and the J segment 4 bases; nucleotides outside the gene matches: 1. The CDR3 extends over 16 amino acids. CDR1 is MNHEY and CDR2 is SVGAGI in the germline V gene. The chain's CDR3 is CASSYLTSGSTGELFF. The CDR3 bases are TGTGCCAGCAGTTACTTGACTAGCGGGAGCACCGGGGAGCTGTTTTTT.

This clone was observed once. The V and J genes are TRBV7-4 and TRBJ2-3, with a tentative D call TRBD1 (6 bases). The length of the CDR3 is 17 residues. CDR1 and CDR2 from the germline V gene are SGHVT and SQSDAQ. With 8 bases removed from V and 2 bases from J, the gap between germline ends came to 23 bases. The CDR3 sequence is CASFSRGSFDNTDTQYF. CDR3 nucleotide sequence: TGTGCCAGCTTTTCCAGGGGCAGTTTCGATAACACAGATACGCAGTATTTT.

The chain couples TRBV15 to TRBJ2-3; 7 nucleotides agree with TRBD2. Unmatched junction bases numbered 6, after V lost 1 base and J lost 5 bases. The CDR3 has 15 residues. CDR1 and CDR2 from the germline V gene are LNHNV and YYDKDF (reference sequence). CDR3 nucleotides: TGTGCCACCAGCAGAGTTAAGGGAGGGGTAGATACGCAGTATTTT. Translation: CATSRVKGGVDTQYF.

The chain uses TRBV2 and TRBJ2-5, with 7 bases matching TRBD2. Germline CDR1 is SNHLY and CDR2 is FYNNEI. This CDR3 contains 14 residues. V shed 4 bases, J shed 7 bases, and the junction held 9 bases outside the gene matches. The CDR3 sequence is CASSVPGGEMTQYF. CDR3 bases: TGTGCCAGCAGTGTACCGGGGGGAGAGATGACCCAGTACTTC. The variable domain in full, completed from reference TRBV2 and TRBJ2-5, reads EPEVTQTPSHQVTQMGQEVILRCVPISNHLYFYWYRQILGQKVEFLVSFYNNEISEKSEIFDDQFSVERPDGSNFTLKIRSTKLEDSAMYFCASSVPGGEMTQYFGPGTRLLVL.

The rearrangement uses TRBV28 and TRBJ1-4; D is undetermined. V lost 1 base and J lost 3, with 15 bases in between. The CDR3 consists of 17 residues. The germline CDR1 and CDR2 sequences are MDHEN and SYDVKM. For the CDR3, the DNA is TGTGCCAGCAGTTTATCCCCTTGGCGGGGTCCTAATGAAAAACTGTTTTTT. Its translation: CASSLSPWRGPNEKLFF.